The source of this T cell receptor beta chain is a study of T cell repertoires in cytomegalovirus infection. Study-wide results and limits: Identification of carriers of CMV plus the relevant HLA was achieved through cumulative public TCR beta family frequency.

MiXCR, run by TCRdb on the reads, gives a single entry per CDR3 protein. Of about 470,000 distinct CDR3 sequences listed, 40% to 50% were seen once; the top ten hold about two fifths. The CDR3 runs 13 residues. The germline V gene has CDR1 DFQATT and CDR2 SNEGSKA (reference sequence). The V and J ends lost 0 bases and 7 bases respectively, with 10 bases between them. As regards this clonotype: Its antigen is still unknown.

The sequencing used cultured PBMCs, collected from culture after CMV antigen stimulation. This chain links TRBV20-1 with TRBJ2-1, with a tentative D call TRBD1 (5 bases). This sequence originates from a human donor in good health (CMV status not recorded). Some clones in this sample may be carry-over from other donors' samples. The CDR3 nucleotides read TGCAGTGCTAGAGATGGACACTTGAATGAGCAGTTCTTC. As protein: CSARDGHLNEQFF.